The 22 T cell receptor beta chains below all came from one sample that was sequenced in a study of T cells in Graves' hyperthyroidism and ophthalmopathy. Using RNA transcripts as the source, TCR beta CDR3 regions were amplified. The study used the HTBI primer set for a first-round RT-PCR of the TCR CDR3. TCRdb reprocessed the multiplex PCR reads via MiXCR and lists one record per CDR3 protein. The table shows 50,000 to 55,000 distinct CDR3 sequences, with approximately 52% occurring only once. The sample was blood. The receptors here all came from a woman aged 50 to 60 with Graves' ophthalmopathy.

This chain links TRBV2 with TRBJ1-1; no clear D. V was clipped by 6 bases and J by 7 bases, with 18 bases between them. The CDR3 extends over 14 amino acids. Germline V gene lookup returns CDR1 SNHLY and CDR2 FYNNEI. For the CDR3, the DNA is TGTGCCAGCAGCGCTGCCGTGGCCTACAATGAAGCTTTCTTT. This translates into CASSAAVAYNEAFF.

This clonotype qualifies as medium-sized. This sequence joins TRBV10-3 and TRBJ2-1; 8 nucleotides align to TRBD2. The V and J ends lost 3 bases and 8 bases, in that order; junction bases with no gene match: 6. The V gene's germline CDR1 is ENHRY and CDR2 SYGVKD. The CDR3 extends over 14 amino acids. Written as DNA, the CDR3 is TGTGCCATCAGTGACTCGGGAGGGGATCATGAGCAGTTCTTC. Protein product: CAISDSGGDHEQFF.

In its sample, this clonotype was seen many times. The CDR3 loop is CASSSTNTGELFF. In nucleotides, the CDR3 is TGCGCCAGCAGTTCAACCAACACCGGGGAGCTGTTTTTT. V usage is TRBV5-1 and J usage is TRBJ2-2; D uncertain. Germline values: CDR1 SGHRS, CDR2 YFSETQ. This CDR3 has 13 residues. V gave up 5 bases and J gave up 2 bases, with 7 bases separating them.

This clonotype qualifies as medium-sized (0.01 to 0.1%). J is TRBJ1-1 and V is TRBV2, with a tentative D call TRBD1 (6 bases). CDR3 length: 11 residues. Trimming took off 5 bases at V and 8 bases at J, with 9 bases between the two ends. The V gene's germline CDR1 is SNHLY and CDR2 FYNNEI. CDR3 amino acids: CASSMGTEAFF. The CDR3 DNA is TGTGCCAGCAGTATGGGGACAGAAGCTTTCTTT.

About this clonotype itself: At one of its ends the junction is not consistent with the germline gene, which may arise from a read error. V and J are TRBV7-2 and TRBJ2-3; possibly TRBD2 for D (7 bases). Germline lookup yields CDR1 SGHTA and CDR2 FQGNSA. CDR3 length: 16 amino acids. The CDR3 loop is CASSLGLGGGTDMQYF. CDR3 in DNA: TGTGCCAGCAGCTTAGGGTTGGGGGGGGGCACAGATATGCAGTATTTT.

The count of this clonotype is one. Given a much more abundant clone one base away, this may be a read error. CDR3 amino acids: CASSPWSSGRRNEQFF. Here the CDR3 DNA reads TGTGCCAGCAGTCCTTGGAGTAGCGGGAGACGGAATGAGCAGTTCTTC. V and J are TRBV6-5 and TRBJ2-1, with 9 bases aligning to TRBD2. CDR1 MNHEY and CDR2 SVGAGI come from the germline V gene. V trimming: 5 bases; J trimming: 7 bases; junction bases outside the gene matches: 12. The CDR3 has 16 residues.

This clonotype was detected a few times. The CDR3 sequence: CAIRGLAGVRETQYF. In DNA form, the CDR3 reads TGTGCCATCAGAGGACTAGCGGGAGTGAGGGAGACCCAGTACTTC. J is TRBJ2-5 and V is TRBV10-3, with 13 bases matching TRBD2. In germline, CDR1 is ENHRY, CDR2 SYGVKD. Unmatched junction bases numbered 6, after V lost 6 bases and J lost 5 bases. The CDR3 totals 15 residues.

CDR3: CASGLLAGEETQYF. Here the CDR3 DNA reads TGTGCTAGTGGTTTACTAGCGGGAGAAGAGACCCAGTACTTC. The J gene is TRBJ2-5, the V gene TRBV12-5; TRBD2 matches at 11 bases. This CDR3 is built from 14 residues. Germline V gene data show CDR1 as LGHNT and CDR2 as FRNRAP. V dropped 3 bases and J dropped 3; count of bases not matched to a gene: 0.

At least ten counts were recorded for this clonotype. CDR3 sequence reads: CASSSGLAESYEQYF. In DNA, the CDR3 is TGTGCCAGCAGCTCGGGACTAGCGGAATCCTACGAGCAGTACTTC. The J gene is TRBJ2-7, the V gene TRBV5-4; 11 nucleotides line up with TRBD2. The CDR3 extends over 15 amino acids. V was pared by 3 bases and J by 1 base, with 3 bases of the junction left unmatched. CDR1 and CDR2 from the germline V gene are SGHNT and YYREEE (reference sequence).

This clonotype has at least ten counts. V usage is TRBV10-2 and J usage is TRBJ2-3; no definite D call. This CDR3 has 19 residues. The germline V gene encodes CDR1 WSHSY and CDR2 SAAADI. V gave up 7 bases and J gave up 0 bases, with 26 bases separating them. The CDR3: CASMGGGRFYSPSTDTQYF. For the CDR3, the DNA is TGCGCCAGCATGGGCGGTGGCAGATTCTACTCCCCTAGCACAGATACGCAGTATTTT.

Ten or more counts support this clonotype. The chain recombines TRBV19 with TRBJ2-7; TRBD1 is a possible D gene (5 bases). Germline CDR1 LNHDA, CDR2 SQIVND (reference sequence). The CDR3 sequence is 14 residues long. Trimming shortened V by 1 base and J by 6 bases, and 13 bases separated the two germline ends. CDR3 region: CASSIGGRSGEQYF. The CDR3 nucleotides read TGTGCCAGTAGTATAGGGGGCCGGTCGGGCGAGCAGTACTTC.

In this sample, this clonotype turned up many times. The chain recombines TRBV6-6 with TRBJ2-1, with D perhaps TRBD2 (6 bases). CDR3 size: 16 residues. Per germline, CDR1 MNHNY and CDR2 SVGAGI (reference sequence). The ends were cut back, 0 bases at V and 2 bases at J, with 11 bases in the middle. The chain's CDR3 is CASSYSLEGPYNEQFF. CDR3 coding DNA: TGTGCCAGCAGTTACTCCCTGGAGGGCCCCTACAATGAGCAGTTCTTC.

This clonotype was counted ten times or more. The gene calls are TRBV14 and TRBJ2-1; no clear D. The CDR3 is made up of 13 amino acids. V lost 1 base and J lost 9, with 10 bases in between. CDR1 SGHDN and CDR2 FVKESK come from the germline V gene. The CDR3 sequence: CASSQGPGGEQFF. CDR3 in DNA: TGTGCCAGCAGCCAAGGCCCAGGTGGTGAGCAGTTCTTC. Variable domain in full (rest from reference TRBV14 and TRBJ2-1): EAGVTQFPSHSVIEKGQTVTLRCDPISGHDNLYWYRRVMGKEIKFLLHFVKESKQDESGMPNNRFLAERTGGTYSTLKVQPAELEDSGVYFCASSQGPGGEQFFGPGTRLTVL.

With respect to this clonotype: The germline gene is not matched at one end of the junction; a read error may be the cause. The chain uses TRBV7-3 and TRBJ1-2, with TRBD1 matching 9 bases. Germline values: CDR1 SGHTA, CDR2 FQGTGA. CDR3 length equals 15 residues. The CDR3 nucleotides read TGTGCCAGCAGCTTGACAGGGGGGGACAACGATGGCTGCACCTTC. This sequence encodes CASSLTGGDNDGCTF. The full variable domain, its missing parts supplied by reference TRBV7-3 and TRBJ1-2, is GAGVSQTPSNKVTEKGKYVELRCDPISGHTALYWYRQSLGQGPEFLIYFQGTGAADDSGLPNDRFFAVRPEGSVSTLKIQRTERGDSAVYLCASSLTGGDNDGCTFGSGTRLTVV.

This clonotype has at least ten counts. The chain carries TRBV20-1 and TRBJ2-1; 10 positions match TRBD2. V was pared by 2 bases and J by 10 bases, with 11 bases of the junction left unmatched. This CDR3 is built from 15 residues. Germline V CDR1 and CDR2: DFQATT, SNEGSKA (reference sequence). CDR3 residues: CSARTTIAGGSEQFF. CDR3 sequence (DNA): TGCAGTGCTAGAACGACCATAGCGGGGGGAAGCGAGCAGTTCTTC.

The table lists this clonotype with many counts. The rearrangement joins TRBV6-4 to TRBJ1-2, with 11 positions matching TRBD1. The CDR3 runs to 16 residues. CDR1 and CDR2 from the germline V gene are MRHNA and SNTAGT. Germline trimming cut 6 bases from V and 8 bases from J; bases unmatched to any gene: 14. In nucleotides, the CDR3 is TGTGCCAGCAGGGGAACGGGACAGGGGGGACTCTACGGCTACACCTTC. It specifies CASRGTGQGGLYGYTF.

A few counts support this clonotype. The V call is TRBV2, the J call TRBJ2-1, with 11 bases fitting TRBD2. The V gene end was trimmed by 7 bases and the J gene end by 1 base; junction bases not matched to a gene: 3. The CDR3 spans 15 residues. Germline values: CDR1 SNHLY, CDR2 FYNNEI. CDR3 DNA sequence: TGTGCCAGCACCAGACTAGCGGGGTCCTACAATGAGCAGTTCTTC. Protein: CASTRLAGSYNEQFF.

This clonotype was observed at least ten times. The chain couples TRBV4-2 to TRBJ2-2; D is unresolved. CDR1 is LGHNA, CDR2 YNFKEQ, per germline. This CDR3 has 13 amino acids. V lost 0 bases and J 7 bases, leaving 6 bases between the germline ends. CDR3 protein: CASSQEVDGELFF. The CDR3 coding sequence is TGTGCCAGCAGCCAAGAGGTCGACGGGGAGCTGTTTTTT.

This clonotype has ten or more counts. The chain carries TRBV20-1 and TRBJ2-5; TRBD2 aligns across 11 bases. The V gene's germline CDR1 is DFQATT and CDR2 SNEGSKA (reference sequence). This CDR3 is 15 amino acids long. J lost 2 bases, V lost 4 bases, and 6 bases had no gene match. This chain's CDR3 is CSAILGLAAQETQYF. CDR3 DNA sequence: TGCAGTGCTATCCTGGGACTAGCGGCTCAAGAGACCCAGTACTTC.

As to this clonotype: A read error is possible here, since a much larger clone lies one base away. This CDR3 fails to terminate in the conserved phenylalanine or tryptophan, so it likely reflects a read error. V is TRBV12-3 or TRBV12-4 and J is TRBJ2-5; 7 positions match TRBD2. The junction had 0 bases not matched to a gene; V was cut back by 0 bases and J by 5 bases. This CDR3 region has 13 residues. CDR3 protein: CASSLASGETQYL. Written as DNA, the CDR3 is TGTGCCAGCAGTTTAGCTAGCGGGGAGACCCAGTACTTA.

The chain employs TRBV29-1 and TRBJ2-6, with 9 bases aligning to TRBD1. The germline V gene encodes CDR1 SQVTM and CDR2 ANQGSEA. The length of the CDR3 is 18 residues. Unmatched junction bases numbered 16, after V lost 7 bases and J lost 3 bases. The CDR3 bases are TGCAGCGCCCAAGCTACGGGACAGGGTAACAATGGGGCCAACGTCCTGACTTTC. Translated: CSAQATGQGNNGANVLTF.

The sample holds many counts of this clonotype. The chain joins TRBV24-1 to TRBJ2-2; 7 bases agree with TRBD2. CDR1 and CDR2 from the germline V gene are KGHDR and SFDVKD. V gave up 2 bases and J gave up 4 bases; unmatched junction bases: 6. There are 16 residues in the CDR3. Here the CDR3 reads CATSDYVGGPTGELFF. CDR3 bases: TGTGCCACCAGTGATTACGTGGGAGGGCCCACCGGGGAGCTGTTTTTT.